This TCR beta chain was identified in a study of T-cell reconstitution after alpha-beta-depleted transplantation in children. A few counts support this clonotype. Preparing the TCRbeta library involved the use of unique molecular identifiers. MiXCR was run by TCRdb on the PCR reads, yielding one entry per CDR3 protein. Of about 580,000 distinct CDR3 sequences listed, approximately 22% are singletons. The CDR3 is 15 residues long. In germline, CDR1 is DFQATT, CDR2 SNEGSKA (reference sequence). Unmatched junction bases numbered 10, after V lost 2 bases and J lost 8 bases. This sequence joins TRBV20-1 and TRBJ2-1; 9 bases map to TRBD2. The starting material was PBMCs, mostly from graft donor cells, obtained 360 days after TCRalphabeta/CD19-depleted stem cell transplant. This clonotype originated in a boy under two years old who had a stem cell transplant for acute myeloid leukemia, so the T cells may come from the graft donor. The CDR3 DNA reads TGCAGTGCTAGAAAGGCGGGGGGGCCGGTACATGAGCAGTTCTTC. Protein product: CSARKAGGPVHEQFF.